This T cell receptor (beta chain) was observed in a study of blood T cell repertoires in COVID-19. Overall study context: Samples came from the United States, Italy and Spain, spanning acute and convalescent COVID-19. T cells, B-cell-depleted T cells, or PBMCs provided the cDNA or gDNA that served as material.

The CDR3 is 15 residues long. Germline V gene sequence: CDR1 GTSNPN, CDR2 SVGIG (reference sequence). The junction had 7 bases not matched to a gene; V was cut back by 2 bases and J by 5 bases. Authors' data handling: Amplification of reference gene primers was used by the study to estimate nucleated cell counts. Clones were read by immunoSEQ multiplex PCR, and TCRdb kept only the in-frame ones, dropping some. The V and J calls and clone size come from that table; D and trimming were worked out from the DNA. The sample yields more than 25,000 clones, roughly 82% seen once. The sample comprised peripheral blood. This TCR was sampled from a human donor in a cohort sampled during active COVID-19. V usage is TRBV30 and J usage is TRBJ1-4, with 8 bases fitting TRBD1. As DNA, the CDR3 is TGTGCCTGGAGTCCCCAGGGGGCCGTAAATGAAAAACTGTTTTTT. Translated, it gives CAWSPQGAVNEKLFF.